The next 2 T cell receptor beta chains were all read from a single sample in a study of identical twins. MiXCR, applied by TCRdb to the 5' RACE reads, yields one record per CDR3 protein. Of hundreds of thousands of distinct CDR3 sequences detected, around 8.6% appear once; the ten largest clones hold roughly 0.9%. These same data were also listed under a study on yellow fever vaccine responses in identical twins.

The sample taken for sequencing was PBMCs. The receptors stem from a woman aged 18-29 years in good health.

This clonotype was detected a few times. The chain recombines TRBV6-2 or TRBV6-3 with TRBJ2-2; D is unresolved. The V end was cut by 7 bases, the J end by 0 bases, with 15 bases between. CDR1 and CDR2 (germline): MNHEY, SVGEGT. The CDR3 runs 16 residues. CDR3 sequence reads: CASTVSLFANTGELFF. The CDR3 DNA reads as TGTGCCAGCACCGTAAGTTTGTTCGCGAACACCGGGGAGCTGTTTTTT.

This clonotype was seen a single time. The CDR3 is CASSFRTEHTDTQYF. The CDR3 bases are TGTGCCAGCAGCTTCAGAACAGAGCACACAGATACGCAGTATTTT. The chain combines TRBV7-9 with TRBJ2-3; no reliable D call. V lost 3 bases to trimming and J lost 2 bases, with 12 bases between them. Germline values: CDR1 SEHNR, CDR2 FQNEAQ (reference sequence). CDR3 size: 15 residues.